This is a list of T cell receptor beta chains from one sample in a study of blood T cell repertoires in COVID-19. The table came from immunoSEQ multiplex PCR; TCRdb's copy has only in-frame clones and leaves some out. The sample has approximately 300,000 clones; about nine tenths are singletons. The sequencing sample was made of PBMCs or T cells enriched from blood (not recorded which). All receptors come from a woman under 30 who had recovered from COVID-19. The CDR3 runs from the conserved cysteine through the conserved F or W. The D gene is left open where the match is weak. Not every row has a clone size; where given, it reads once, few, many or a size class.

V	D	J	size	CDR3	DNA
TRBV29-1	TRBD2	TRBJ2-3	-	CSVSLAGGYTQYF	TGCAGCGTTTCACTAGCGGGAGGGTATACGCAGTATTTT
TRBV15	TRBD1	TRBJ1-1	-	CATSSNLRQGYAFF	TGTGCCACCAGCAGTAACCTGAGACAGGGCTATGCTTTCTTT
TRBV30	TRBD1	TRBJ1-5	-	CALGQGRDQPQHF	TGTGCCCTCGGACAGGGAAGAGATCAGCCCCAGCATTTT
TRBV29-1	TRBD2	TRBJ2-1	once	CSVDIAGGPNEQFF	TGCAGCGTTGATATAGCGGGAGGCCCCAATGAGCAGTTCTTC
TRBV30	TRBD1	TRBJ1-6	-	CACRQGADSPLHF	TGTGCCTGTAGACAGGGGGCCGATTCACCCCTCCACTTT
TRBV5-6	TRBD2	TRBJ2-1	-	CASSPDSGSSYNEQFF	TGTGCCAGCAGCCCGGACAGCGGGAGCTCCTACAATGAGCAGTTCTTC
TRBV4-1	TRBD2	TRBJ2-2	-	CASSPLVPGLAGYTGELFF	TGCGCCAGCAGCCCCCTAGTCCCGGGACTAGCGGGGTACACCGGGGAGCTGTTTTTT
TRBV11-3	-	TRBJ1-3	-	CASSPLYGNTIYF	TGTGCCAGCAGCCCGCTCTATGGAAACACCATATATTTT
TRBV12-3/TRBV12-4	-	TRBJ2-7	-	CASSLRQGYEQYF	TGTGCCAGCAGTTTACGGCAGGGATACGAGCAGTACTTC
TRBV9	TRBD2	TRBJ2-5	-	CASSVDGGGSQETQYF	TGTGCCAGCAGCGTAGATGGCGGGGGGTCCCAAGAGACCCAGTACTTC
TRBV3-1/TRBV3-2	-	TRBJ2-1	-	CASGVSRYNEQFF	TGTGCCAGCGGAGTTTCTCGCTACAATGAGCAGTTCTTC
TRBV29-1	TRBD2	TRBJ2-7	-	CSGRTSGGAYEQYF	TGCAGCGGCCGGACTAGCGGGGGGGCCTACGAGCAGTACTTC
TRBV19	TRBD1	TRBJ2-1	-	CASTGGSYNEQFF	TGTGCCAGTACAGGGGGCTCCTACAATGAGCAGTTCTTC
TRBV15	-	TRBJ2-7	-	CATSRGGSGQYF	TGTGCCACCAGCAGAGGGGGCAGTGGGCAGTACTTC
TRBV25-1	TRBD1	TRBJ2-2	-	CASSPRQGVFPGELFF	TGTGCCAGCAGCCCTCGGCAGGGGGTATTCCCCGGGGAGCTGTTTTTT
TRBV11-2	-	TRBJ1-5	-	CASSSKGGNQPQHF	TGTGCCAGCAGCTCCAAAGGGGGCAATCAGCCCCAGCATTTT
TRBV15	-	TRBJ2-7	-	CATSRDRRPEPLEQYF	TGTGCCACCAGCAGAGACCGGCGCCCGGAGCCACTCGAGCAGTACTTC
TRBV15	TRBD1	TRBJ2-3	-	CATTDVDRATDTQYF	TGTGCCACCACCGACGTGGACAGGGCCACAGATACGCAGTATTTT
TRBV27	TRBD1	TRBJ1-1	-	CASSLLPGTGDTEAFF	TGTGCCAGCAGCCTCCTTCCCGGGACAGGAGACACTGAAGCTTTCTTT
TRBV28	-	TRBJ2-3	-	CASREYPRGSGSTIADTQYF	TGTGCCAGCAGAGAATATCCCAGGGGAAGCGGCTCTACTATTGCAGATACGCAGTATTTT
TRBV3-1/TRBV3-2	TRBD2	TRBJ2-2	-	CASSQDPPGGLQVGELFF	TGTGCCAGCAGCCAAGATCCTCCGGGGGGGCTTCAGGTCGGGGAGCTGTTTTTT
TRBV4-3	TRBD2	TRBJ2-1	-	CASSQEAGGLNNEQFF	TGCGCCAGCAGCCAAGAGGCGGGGGGGCTAAACAATGAGCAGTTCTTC
TRBV7-2	-	TRBJ2-7	-	CASSLTPYEQYF	TGTGCCAGCAGCTTAACTCCTTACGAGCAGTACTTC
TRBV6-5	-	TRBJ1-3	-	CASRQAYSGNTIYF	TGTGCCAGCAGACAGGCTTACTCTGGAAACACCATATATTTT
TRBV4-3	TRBD2	TRBJ2-5	once	CASSQVSGGSGGYQETQYF	TGCGCCAGCAGCCAAGTTAGCGGGGGTTCAGGGGGGTACCAAGAGACCCAGTACTTC
TRBV6-2/TRBV6-3	-	TRBJ2-3	-	CASSPAGGPGDTQYF	TGTGCCAGCAGTCCCGCCGGGGGGCCGGGCGATACGCAGTATTTT
TRBV7-9	-	TRBJ1-2	-	CASSQHLGQGTNYGYTF	TGTGCCAGCAGCCAACACCTTGGCCAGGGGACTAACTATGGCTACACCTTC
TRBV3-1/TRBV3-2	-	TRBJ1-3	-	CASSRPSATVIYF	TGTGCCAGCAGCCGACCTAGTGCCACCGTCATATATTTT
TRBV10-3	TRBD2	TRBJ2-1	-	CAISSTTSGASSYNEQFF	TGTGCCATCAGCTCAACCACTAGCGGGGCGAGCTCCTACAATGAGCAGTTCTTC
TRBV28	-	TRBJ1-4	-	CASSGGIANEKLFF	TGTGCCAGCAGCGGGGGTATAGCTAATGAAAAACTGTTTTTT
TRBV19	TRBD2	TRBJ2-1	few	CATTPGTSLFF	TGTGCCACCACACCCGGGACTAGCTTGTTCTTC
TRBV9	-	TRBJ2-1	-	CASSPWGRTRDEQFF	TGTGCCAGCAGCCCGTGGGGGCGCACCCGCGATGAGCAGTTCTTC
TRBV3-1/TRBV3-2	-	TRBJ2-1	-	CASSQQGYPYNEQFF	TGTGCCAGCAGCCAACAGGGTTACCCCTACAATGAGCAGTTCTTC
TRBV5-1	-	TRBJ1-6	-	CASSLVPASSYNSPLHF	TGCGCCAGCAGCTTGGTCCCCGCTAGCTCCTATAATTCACCCCTCCACTTT
TRBV6-6	TRBD1	TRBJ2-7	-	CASSSPTGLSYEQYF	TGTGCCAGCAGTTCCCCGACAGGGTTATCCTACGAGCAGTACTTC
TRBV7-9	-	TRBJ2-2	-	CASSLGQLANTGELFF	TGTGCCAGCAGCCTAGGGCAGCTAGCAAACACCGGGGAGCTGTTTTTT
TRBV4-2	-	TRBJ1-2	-	CASSQDSRRQGYTF	TGTGCCAGTAGCCAAGATTCAAGGAGGCAAGGCTACACCTTC
TRBV24-1	-	TRBJ1-2	-	CATSDGDSAIYGYTF	TGTGCCACCAGTGATGGTGACAGCGCTATCTATGGCTACACCTTC
TRBV5-1	-	TRBJ2-1	few	CASSFTPRQENEQFF	TGCGCCAGCAGCTTTACGCCCAGACAGGAAAATGAGCAGTTCTTC
TRBV6-6	-	TRBJ2-1	once	CASSYSGEDEQFF	TGTGCCAGCAGTTACTCGGGGGAGGATGAGCAGTTCTTC
TRBV9	-	TRBJ1-1	few	CASSVAVNTEAFF	TGTGCCAGCAGCGTAGCCGTGAACACTGAAGCTTTCTTT
TRBV27	-	TRBJ2-7	once	CASSLYRVPVSYEQYF	TGTGCCAGCAGTTTATACAGGGTCCCCGTTTCCTACGAGCAGTACTTC
TRBV18	TRBD1	TRBJ1-1	-	CASSPDRGITEAFF	TGTGCCAGCTCACCGGACAGGGGGATAACTGAAGCTTTCTTT
TRBV24-1	TRBD2	TRBJ2-3	-	CATSDLTSASSTDTQYF	TGTGCCACCAGTGATTTGACTAGCGCTTCTAGCACAGATACGCAGTATTTT
TRBV4-1	TRBD1	TRBJ1-2	-	CASSRPGQGGGYTF	TGCGCCAGCAGCCGGCCGGGACAGGGTGGTGGCTACACCTTC
TRBV7-3	-	TRBJ2-6	-	CASSLGERHLAGANVLTF	TGTGCCAGCAGCTTAGGGGAGAGGCACTTGGCTGGGGCCAACGTCCTGACTTTC
TRBV5-4	-	TRBJ2-5	-	CASSSRGLGKETQYF	TGTGCCAGCAGCTCTAGGGGACTGGGGAAAGAGACCCAGTACTTC
TRBV5-6	-	TRBJ1-3	-	CASSQDRSYGNTIYF	TGTGCCAGCAGCCAGGACAGAAGCTACGGAAACACCATATATTTT
TRBV19	TRBD1	TRBJ1-5	-	CASSKRDREDQPQHF	TGTGCCAGTAGCAAACGGGACAGGGAAGATCAGCCCCAGCATTTT
TRBV4-3	-	TRBJ1-2	-	CASSQGYVTNYGYTF	TGCGCCAGCAGCCAAGGGTATGTGACAAACTATGGCTACACCTTC